This T cell receptor (beta chain) came from a study of tissue T cells after allogeneic stem cell transplantation. Time point described: mouse harvest day 7 after allogeneic transplant. Each mouse received 10^7 T-cell-depleted marrow cells plus 10^6 splenic CD5+ T cells by tail vein. Using immunoSEQ multiplex PCR, the repertoire was profiled, and TCRdb retains in-frame clones only, with some absent. This table holds around 6,000 clones, about half found once. This clone was seen a handful of times. Gene names and germline refer to mouse. Material for sequencing was gut tissue. The receptor was isolated from a female BALB/c mouse given C57BL/6 T cells with graft-versus-host disease after an allogeneic hematopoietic cell transplant.

This chain's CDR3 is CASSSRGNTGQLYF. The sequenced CDR3 bases are TGTGCCAGCAGCTCCAGGGGAAACACCGGGCAGCTCTAC. The V and J genes are TRBV3 and TRBJ2-2, with a possible D match to TRBD1 (6 bases). Read data end 1 residue before the CDR3 end; the end is taken from the germline J gene. The germline V and J ends were trimmed by 4 bases and 1 base, with 7 bases remaining between them. The CDR3 is made up of 14 amino acids. Germline V gene lookup returns CDR1 SNHLY and CDR2 FYNGKV (reference sequence).